This T cell receptor beta chain was recovered during a study of blood T cell repertoires in COVID-19. Study background: The samples span acute and convalescent COVID-19 from the United States, Italy and Spain. In each case, the material was cDNA or gDNA derived from T cells, B-cell-depleted T cells, or PBMCs.

In germline, CDR1 is SGHDN, CDR2 FVKESK. The CDR3 consists of 15 residues. V was clipped by 0 bases and J by 5 bases, with 13 bases between them. This clone showed up just a few times. Original methodology: Amplification of reference gene primers provided the estimated nucleated cell counts. Only in-frame clones appear in the TCRdb table, and some are missing; sequencing was by immunoSEQ multiplex PCR. V and J calls and clone size follow that table, whereas D and trimming were derived from the DNA. The table lists 170,000 or so clones, about 86% of them singletons. The V call is TRBV14, the J call TRBJ1-2; no reliable D call. The TCR was taken from a man aged 45-65 years with active or convalescent COVID-19. The sequencing sample was made of peripheral blood. CDR3 sequence: CASSQDLANRYGYTF. The CDR3 DNA follows: TGTGCCAGCAGCCAAGATCTGGCCAATCGATATGGCTACACCTTC.